Listed below are T cell receptor beta chains from one sample, sequenced in a study of OX40 agonist ivuxolimab in advanced cancers. TCRdb's table, derived via immunoSEQ multiplex PCR, lists solely in-frame clones and lacks some. The sample lists 40,000 to 60,000 clones, roughly 80% occurring once. Sequencing was performed on CD4+ or CD8+ T cells sorted from blood, taken in a trial of the OX40 agonist ivuxolimab. The receptors here all came from an adult with an advanced solid tumor such as melanoma, head and neck, liver or kidney cancer. CDR3s include the opening cysteine and the closing phenylalanine or tryptophan. A D gene is named only where the DNA matches it firmly. Clone size, where shown, is once, few, many, or a class for clones that have expanded.

d_call: NA; v_call: TRBV18; clone_size: NA; j_call: TRBJ1-3; cdr3_nt: TGTGCCAGCTCACCAGCAGGCCGAGTAGGTGGAAACACCATATATTTT; cdr3_aa: CASSPAGRVGGNTIYF
d_call: NA; v_call: TRBV7-2; clone_size: NA; j_call: TRBJ2-2; cdr3_nt: TGTGCCAGCAGCTTAAGGGGCGGAACCGGGGAGCTGTTTTTT; cdr3_aa: CASSLRGGTGELFF
d_call: NA; v_call: TRBV7-9; clone_size: NA; j_call: TRBJ1-2; cdr3_nt: TGTGCCAGCAGCTCGTCGGGTAGGGACTATGGCTACACCTTC; cdr3_aa: CASSSSGRDYGYTF
d_call: TRBD2; v_call: TRBV9; clone_size: NA; j_call: TRBJ2-1; cdr3_nt: TGTGCCAGCAGCCCCCATGCGGGGGGCTCCTACAATGAGCAGTTCTTC; cdr3_aa: CASSPHAGGSYNEQFF
d_call: TRBD1; v_call: TRBV6-5; clone_size: NA; j_call: TRBJ1-2; cdr3_nt: TGTGCCAGCAGTAGGCGACAGGGGGCCTACGGCTACACCTTC; cdr3_aa: CASSRRQGAYGYTF
d_call: NA; v_call: TRBV19; clone_size: NA; j_call: TRBJ1-6; cdr3_nt: TGTGCCAGTAGGAAGGCGGGGGAATATTCACCCCTCCACTTT; cdr3_aa: CASRKAGEYSPLHF
d_call: TRBD1; v_call: TRBV5-6; clone_size: NA; j_call: TRBJ1-4; cdr3_nt: TGTGCCAGCAGCTGGGGACAGGGGCGCAATCCGGAACTGTTTTTT; cdr3_aa: CASSWGQGRNPELFF
d_call: TRBD1; v_call: TRBV13; clone_size: NA; j_call: TRBJ2-1; cdr3_nt: TGTGCCAGCACCGGGACAGGGAGCTCCTACAATGAGCAGTTCTTC; cdr3_aa: CASTGTGSSYNEQFF
d_call: TRBD1; v_call: TRBV5-6; clone_size: NA; j_call: TRBJ1-3; cdr3_nt: TGTGCCAGCAGCCGGGACAGGGGACACTCTGGAAACACCATATATTTT; cdr3_aa: CASSRDRGHSGNTIYF
d_call: NA; v_call: TRBV28; clone_size: NA; j_call: TRBJ1-2; cdr3_nt: TGTGCCACAACTCCAGGGAACTATGGCTACACCTTC; cdr3_aa: CATTPGNYGYTF
d_call: NA; v_call: TRBV19; clone_size: NA; j_call: TRBJ2-7; cdr3_nt: TGTGCCAGTTCCTCTGGGGGGTACGGTTACGAGCAGTACTTC; cdr3_aa: CASSSGGYGYEQYF
d_call: NA; v_call: TRBV4-2; clone_size: NA; j_call: TRBJ2-4; cdr3_nt: TGTGCCAGCCGACAGGAAGACATTCAGTACTTC; cdr3_aa: CASRQEDIQYF
d_call: NA; v_call: TRBV18; clone_size: NA; j_call: TRBJ2-7; cdr3_nt: TGTGCCAGCTCTCCCAACAGGGAGAGCGAGCAGTACTTC; cdr3_aa: CASSPNRESEQYF
d_call: NA; v_call: TRBV5-6; clone_size: NA; j_call: TRBJ2-7; cdr3_nt: TGTGCCAGCAGCTTGGGGGGGACGGTCTACGAGCAGTACTTC; cdr3_aa: CASSLGGTVYEQYF
d_call: NA; v_call: TRBV7-2; clone_size: NA; j_call: TRBJ1-4; cdr3_nt: TGTGCCAGCAGCCTAGGGGGGAGGACTAATGAAAAACTGTTTTTT; cdr3_aa: CASSLGGRTNEKLFF
d_call: NA; v_call: TRBV5-1; clone_size: NA; j_call: TRBJ2-5; cdr3_nt: TGCGCCAGGATTAACTTGCCCTCGGTCGGGGAGACCCAGTACTTC; cdr3_aa: CARINLPSVGETQYF
d_call: NA; v_call: TRBV18; clone_size: NA; j_call: TRBJ1-1; cdr3_nt: TGTGCCAGCTCACCATTTGGGGTGAACACTGAAGCTTTCTTT; cdr3_aa: CASSPFGVNTEAFF
d_call: NA; v_call: TRBV10-2; clone_size: NA; j_call: TRBJ2-7; cdr3_nt: TGCGCCAGCAGTGAATTCCCGTCCTACGAGCAGTACTTC; cdr3_aa: CASSEFPSYEQYF
d_call: NA; v_call: TRBV19; clone_size: few; j_call: TRBJ2-7; cdr3_nt: TGTGCCAGTAGTACGGCTGGGGGGACGGACGAGCAGTACTTC; cdr3_aa: CASSTAGGTDEQYF
d_call: NA; v_call: TRBV25-1; clone_size: NA; j_call: TRBJ1-1; cdr3_nt: TGTGCCAGCAGTGGATTCGGGGGGACTGAAGCTTTCTTT; cdr3_aa: CASSGFGGTEAFF
d_call: NA; v_call: TRBV4-2; clone_size: NA; j_call: TRBJ2-1; cdr3_nt: TGTGCCAGCAGCCAAGATGGGGATACCAACTACAATGAGCAGTTCTTC; cdr3_aa: CASSQDGDTNYNEQFF
d_call: NA; v_call: TRBV11-3; clone_size: NA; j_call: TRBJ1-4; cdr3_nt: TGTGCCAGCAGCCCTGACCAGGGGCGTGAAAAACTGTTTTTT; cdr3_aa: CASSPDQGREKLFF
d_call: TRBD1; v_call: TRBV7-2; clone_size: NA; j_call: TRBJ2-7; cdr3_nt: TGTGCCAGCAGACCAACAGGGGTCTACGAGCAGTACTTC; cdr3_aa: CASRPTGVYEQYF
d_call: TRBD1; v_call: TRBV5-8; clone_size: NA; j_call: TRBJ1-2; cdr3_nt: TGTGCTAGCAGCCTCCGGGGGACAGGAGGTAATGGCTACACCTTC; cdr3_aa: CASSLRGTGGNGYTF
d_call: NA; v_call: TRBV7-9; clone_size: few; j_call: TRBJ2-7; cdr3_nt: TGTGCCAGCAGCCCACGAGACGCAACCTACGAGCAGTACTTC; cdr3_aa: CASSPRDATYEQYF
d_call: NA; v_call: TRBV5-8; clone_size: NA; j_call: TRBJ2-5; cdr3_nt: TGTGCCAGCAGCTTTTCACGGGGCCCACTCCAACAAGAGACCCAGTACTTC; cdr3_aa: CASSFSRGPLQQETQYF
d_call: NA; v_call: TRBV11-3; clone_size: NA; j_call: TRBJ2-7; cdr3_nt: TGTGCCAGCAGCTTAGATTCAGGGGGGACAGATCCCTACGAGCAGTACTTC; cdr3_aa: CASSLDSGGTDPYEQYF
d_call: NA; v_call: TRBV27; clone_size: NA; j_call: TRBJ2-3; cdr3_nt: TGTGCCAGCAGTCTTAGAAGGGGAGGAGGCACAGATACGCAGTATTTT; cdr3_aa: CASSLRRGGGTDTQYF
d_call: TRBD2; v_call: TRBV5-4; clone_size: NA; j_call: TRBJ2-5; cdr3_nt: TGTGCCAGCAGCTTCCGGGCTAGCGGTGAGACCCAGTACTTC; cdr3_aa: CASSFRASGETQYF
d_call: NA; v_call: TRBV10-2; clone_size: NA; j_call: TRBJ1-6; cdr3_nt: TGCGCCAGCAGTGGGTGGGGGGTTAAGGGGCCTCAGAATTCACCCCTCCACTTT; cdr3_aa: CASSGWGVKGPQNSPLHF
d_call: NA; v_call: TRBV7-8; clone_size: NA; j_call: TRBJ1-1; cdr3_nt: TGTGCCAGCAGCTTAGACCGACAAATGAACACTGAAGCTTTCTTT; cdr3_aa: CASSLDRQMNTEAFF
d_call: NA; v_call: TRBV27; clone_size: NA; j_call: TRBJ1-6; cdr3_nt: TGTGCCAGCAGTCCTCTTTGGGGGTTAAATTCACCCCTCCACTTT; cdr3_aa: CASSPLWGLNSPLHF
d_call: TRBD1; v_call: TRBV19; clone_size: NA; j_call: TRBJ2-3; cdr3_nt: TGTGCCAGTAGTCTAAGGACAGGCGGGGATACGCAGTATTTT; cdr3_aa: CASSLRTGGDTQYF
d_call: NA; v_call: TRBV6-5; clone_size: NA; j_call: TRBJ1-6; cdr3_nt: TGTGCCAGCAGTTACACACCCCGACGGACTAATTCACCCCTCCACTTT; cdr3_aa: CASSYTPRRTNSPLHF
d_call: NA; v_call: TRBV18; clone_size: NA; j_call: TRBJ2-3; cdr3_nt: TGTGCCAGCTCTCTGATAAGCACAGATACGCAGTATTTT; cdr3_aa: CASSLISTDTQYF
d_call: NA; v_call: TRBV18; clone_size: NA; j_call: TRBJ1-3; cdr3_nt: TGTGCCAGCTCACAGGGTAGGACTGGAAACACCATATATTTT; cdr3_aa: CASSQGRTGNTIYF
d_call: TRBD1; v_call: TRBV9; clone_size: NA; j_call: TRBJ2-2; cdr3_nt: TGTGCCAGCAGCGCTGGACAGGGTTTGAACACCGGGGAGCTGTTTTTT; cdr3_aa: CASSAGQGLNTGELFF
d_call: NA; v_call: TRBV28; clone_size: NA; j_call: TRBJ2-2; cdr3_nt: TGTGCCAGCAGTTATCCCCATGGCCGCGGGGAGCTGTTTTTT; cdr3_aa: CASSYPHGRGELFF
d_call: NA; v_call: TRBV15; clone_size: NA; j_call: TRBJ2-3; cdr3_nt: TGTGCCACCAGCAGAGAACTAGGTCTCCTCACAGATACGCAGTATTTT; cdr3_aa: CATSRELGLLTDTQYF
d_call: NA; v_call: TRBV7-2; clone_size: NA; j_call: TRBJ2-7; cdr3_nt: TGTGCCAGCAGCCGGGACTTCTCCTACGAGCAGTACTTC; cdr3_aa: CASSRDFSYEQYF
d_call: NA; v_call: TRBV9; clone_size: NA; j_call: TRBJ1-1; cdr3_nt: TGTGCCAGCAGCGGGGAAGGGGGTCTGGGACGGGACACTGAAGCTTTCTTT; cdr3_aa: CASSGEGGLGRDTEAFF
d_call: NA; v_call: TRBV7-3; clone_size: once; j_call: TRBJ1-1; cdr3_nt: TGTGCCAGCAGCTTAAACGAGAGGGGCACTGAAGCTTTCTTT; cdr3_aa: CASSLNERGTEAFF